This passage covers 22 T cell receptor beta chains from one sample sequenced in a study of shared clonotypes between healthy human individuals. Repertoires were generated with immunoSEQ multiplex PCR, while TCRdb's copy carries only in-frame clones and drops some. The sample has approximately 640,000 clones, 90% seen once; the top ten hold 30% to 40%. Sequences were obtained from memory CD8+ T cells from PBMCs. Subset meaning: CD45RO+ cells pooled with CCR7-negative TemRA cells. The receptor source for this set is a man between 18 and 29 years old in good health. Some clones in this sample may be carry-over from other donors' samples.

The sample holds one count of this clone. The chain couples TRBV7-7 to TRBJ2-5; 7 nucleotides agree with TRBD2. Trimming removed 4 bases from V and 5 bases from J; junction bases left unmatched: 7. This CDR3 contains 14 residues. Germline V gene sequence: CDR1 SSHAT, CDR2 FNYEAQ (reference sequence). CDR3 DNA: TGTGCCAGCAGCTCCCGGGACTACGGTGAGACCCAGTACTTC. Protein: CASSSRDYGETQYF.

The chain links TRBV5-6 to TRBJ1-2; maybe TRBD1 (5 bases). This CDR3 has 14 residues. Germline CDR1 is SGHDT and CDR2 is YYEEEE. Between the trimmed V and J ends, which lost 2 bases and 6 bases, there was a span of 14 bases. CDR3 nucleotides: TGTGCCAGCAGCTTACCGAGAGGGGCAGATGGCTACACCTTC. This sequence encodes CASSLPRGADGYTF.

The chain employs TRBV7-8 and TRBJ1-5; a possible D gene is TRBD1 (5 bases). The germline V gene has CDR1 SGHVS and CDR2 FQNEAQ. The CDR3 contains 14 residues. The germline V and J ends were trimmed by 5 bases and 6 bases, with 14 bases remaining between them. CDR3 in DNA: TGTGCCAGCAGCGCCGACCAGGGTGGTCAGCCCCAGCATTTT. This translates into CASSADQGGQPQHF.

V usage is TRBV28 and J usage is TRBJ2-6; TRBD1 matches 7 bases. This CDR3 has 16 amino acids. J was trimmed by 0 bases and V by 4 bases; bases with no gene match: 3. Looked up from germline, CDR1 is MDHEN and CDR2 is SYDVKM. For the CDR3, the DNA is TGTGCCAGCAGTTCCGGGACAGTCTCTGGGGCCAACGTCCTGACTTTC. Amino acids: CASSSGTVSGANVLTF. Combining the CDR3 with reference TRBV28 and TRBJ2-6 gives the whole variable domain DVKVTQSSRYLVKRTGEKVFLECVQDMDHENMFWYRQDPGLGLRLIYFSYDVKMKEKGDIPEGYSVSREKKERFSLILESASTNQTSMYLCASSSGTVSGANVLTFGAGSRLTVL.

The chain uses TRBV7-9 and TRBJ2-7, with 7 bases aligning to TRBD2. This CDR3 region has 14 residues. Germline lookup yields CDR1 SEHNR and CDR2 FQNEAQ (reference sequence). V lost 5 bases, J lost 4 bases, and 8 bases stayed unmatched. The CDR3 reads CASSPLAGDYEQYF. As DNA, the CDR3 is TGTGCCAGCAGCCCCCTGGCGGGAGATTACGAGCAGTACTTC.

In its sample, this clone was seen a few times. V usage is TRBV9 and J usage is TRBJ2-2, with TRBD2 matching 8 bases. V trimming: 4 bases; J trimming: 4 bases; junction bases outside the gene matches: 15. CDR3 size: 18 residues. The V gene's germline CDR1 is SGDLS and CDR2 YYNGEE. The CDR3 loop reads CASSLTRGGDQSTGELFF. The CDR3 bases are TGTGCCAGCAGCCTCACCCGGGGGGGAGATCAAAGCACCGGGGAGCTGTTTTTT.

The chain combines TRBV4-2 with TRBJ2-1, with D perhaps TRBD2 (6 bases). Trimming pared 0 bases from V and 0 bases from J, leaving 9 bases between. The CDR3 is 16 amino acids. The germline gives CDR1 LGHNA, CDR2 YNFKEQ. CDR3 amino acids: CASSQDGAGSYNEQFF. CDR3 DNA: TGTGCCAGCAGCCAAGATGGAGCGGGCTCCTACAATGAGCAGTTCTTC.

This chain uses TRBV5-6 with TRBJ2-7, with D hard to call. Germline V lookup: CDR1 SGHDT, CDR2 YYEEEE. V was trimmed by 5 bases and J by 0 bases, leaving 9 bases between them. The CDR3 consists of 13 residues. The CDR3 coding sequence is TGTGCCAGCAGAAGGCAGAGCTCCTACGAGCAGTACTTC. This translates into CASRRQSSYEQYF.

Comment on this clone: One end of the junction varies from germline; a read error may be responsible. This chain uses TRBV28 with TRBJ2-7; D possibly matches TRBD1 or TRBD2 (5 bases each). The germline CDR1 and CDR2 sequences are MDHEN and SYDVKM. The CDR3 loop spans 12 amino acids. The CDR3 DNA reads as TGTGCCTGCAGGGACCGCTCCTACGAGCAGTACTTC. Translating gives CACRDRSYEQYF.

V is TRBV13 and J is TRBJ1-1, with D perhaps matching TRBD1 (5 bases). Germline CDR1 PRHDT, CDR2 FYEKMQ (reference sequence). The CDR3 has 12 residues. Trimming left V 8 bases short and J 5 bases short, with 12 bases between. In DNA form, the CDR3 reads TGTGCCAGCGGGACCGGGTCTACTGAAGCTTTCTTT. Its translation is CASGTGSTEAFF.

The chain joins TRBV7-9 to TRBJ2-5; possible D gene TRBD2, 6 bases. V gave up 3 bases and J gave up 3 bases, with 14 bases separating them. The CDR3 is made up of 15 amino acids. Germline loops: CDR1 SEHNR, CDR2 FQNEAQ (reference sequence). CDR3 sequence: CASSFAGLTEETQYF. CDR3 coding DNA: TGTGCCAGCAGCTTTGCGGGACTCACCGAAGAGACCCAGTACTTC.

The V and J genes are TRBV4-1 and TRBJ1-2, with D uncertain. CDR3 length: 15 residues. V was cut by 6 bases and J by 0 bases, with 14 bases left in between. Looked up from germline, CDR1 is MGHRA and CDR2 is YSYEKL. CDR3 loop: CASSPTIAANYGYTF. The CDR3 DNA is TGCGCCAGCAGTCCCACAATTGCGGCTAACTATGGCTACACCTTC.

CDR3 DNA: TGCGCCAGCAGACACAAGGGGGGACTAGCGGGCTCAGAGCAGTTCTTC. Amino acids: CASRHKGGLAGSEQFF. The J gene is TRBJ2-1, the V gene TRBV5-1; 12 nucleotides agree with TRBD2. The length of the CDR3 is 16 residues. Germline CDR1 and CDR2: SGHRS and YFSETQ. V lost 5 bases, J lost 10 bases, and 13 bases stayed unmatched. The whole variable domain, remainder taken from reference TRBV5-1 and TRBJ2-1, is KAGVTQTPRYLIKTRGQQVTLSCSPISGHRSVSWYQQTPGQGLQFLFEYFSETQRNKGNFPGRFSGRQFSNSRSEMNVSTLELGDSALYLCASRHKGGLAGSEQFFGPGTRLTVL.

The chain joins TRBV10-2 to TRBJ1-2; 7 positions agree with TRBD1. V was pared by 2 bases and J by 3 bases, with 6 bases of the junction left unmatched. Germline V gene data show CDR1 as WSHSY and CDR2 as SAAADI. CDR3 size: 15 residues. The CDR3 nucleotides read TGCGCCAGCAGTGAGCAGGGGGGCGGATACTATGGCTACACCTTC. This codes for CASSEQGGGYYGYTF.

The chain couples TRBV6-5 to TRBJ2-3; 7 bases match TRBD1. V was pared by 5 bases and J by 2 bases, with 4 bases of the junction left unmatched. This CDR3 contains 14 residues. Per germline, CDR1 MNHEY and CDR2 SVGAGI. The CDR3 DNA sequence: TGTGCCAGCAGTCCCGACAGGGTCACAGATACGCAGTATTTT. Translation: CASSPDRVTDTQYF.

This rearrangement joins TRBV15 to TRBJ2-1; 10 positions agree with TRBD2. Germline CDR1 and CDR2: LNHNV and YYDKDF (reference sequence). The V gene end was trimmed by 0 bases and the J gene end by 3 bases; junction bases not matched to a gene: 8. The CDR3 loop spans 18 amino acids. CDR3 protein: CATSRDILAGVHYNEQFF. DNA for the CDR3: TGTGCCACCAGCAGAGATATCCTAGCGGGAGTTCACTACAATGAGCAGTTCTTC.

The V gene is TRBV6-5, the J gene TRBJ2-5, with 10 bases matching TRBD2. J gave up 5 bases and V 2 bases, and 2 bases lay outside the gene matches. This CDR3 has 14 residues. Germline values: CDR1 MNHEY, CDR2 SVGAGI. The CDR3 loop reads CASSYGAGGETQYF. In DNA form, the CDR3 reads TGTGCCAGCAGTTACGGAGCGGGAGGGGAGACCCAGTACTTC.

This chain links TRBV5-4 with TRBJ2-7, with D maybe TRBD1 (5 bases). The length of the CDR3 is 16 residues. Trimming took off 1 base at V and 0 bases at J, with 14 bases between the two ends. The V gene's germline CDR1 is SGHNT and CDR2 YYREEE (reference sequence). The chain's CDR3 is CASSLRPYRYSYEQYF. The CDR3 DNA sequence: TGTGCCAGCAGCTTGCGACCCTACAGGTACTCCTACGAGCAGTACTTC.

The sample holds one count of this clone. The rearrangement joins TRBV7-9 to TRBJ2-7; 8 nucleotides match TRBD2. This CDR3 has 16 amino acids. V lost 5 bases, J lost 3 bases, and 12 bases stayed unmatched. From germline, CDR1 is SEHNR and CDR2 FQNEAQ (reference sequence). The CDR3 nucleotides read TGTGCCAGCAGCCACCCCCCGGGACTAGTCTTCTACGAGCAGTACTTC. This codes for CASSHPPGLVFYEQYF.

The V gene is TRBV2, the J gene TRBJ2-7; 7 nucleotides line up with TRBD2. Germline V gene lookup returns CDR1 SNHLY and CDR2 FYNNEI. J was trimmed by 4 bases and V by 11 bases; bases with no gene match: 8. The CDR3 is made up of 12 amino acids. Written as DNA, the CDR3 is TGTGCCGGGGGGGGAGAAGATTACGAGCAGTACTTC. Translation gives CAGGGEDYEQYF. The whole variable domain, remainder taken from reference TRBV2 and TRBJ2-7, is EPEVTQTPSHQVTQMGQEVILRCVPISNHLYFYWYRQILGQKVEFLVSFYNNEISEKSEIFDDQFSVERPDGSNFTLKIRSTKLEDSAMYFCAGGGEDYEQYFGPGTRLTVT.

This clone has more than one count but fewer than ten. J is TRBJ1-1 and V is TRBV25-1; D unclear. The germline V gene encodes CDR1 MGHDK and CDR2 SYGVNS. The CDR3 covers 12 residues. The V gene lost 2 bases and the J gene lost 11 bases, with 12 bases spanning the gap. The CDR3 is CASSESGRVAFF. CDR3 DNA sequence: TGTGCCAGCAGTGAAAGTGGACGTGTTGCTTTCTTT. Supplemented by reference TRBV25-1 and TRBJ1-1, the full variable domain reads EADIYQTPRYLVIGTGKKITLECSQTMGHDKMYWYQQDPGMELHLIHYSYGVNSTEKGDLSSESTVSRIRTEHFPLTLESARPSHTSQYLCASSESGRVAFFGQGTRLTVV.

V gene TRBV18 combines with J gene TRBJ1-4; TRBD1 matches 7 bases. The germline V gene has CDR1 KGHSH and CDR2 LQKENI. This CDR3 comprises 14 residues. Unmatched junction bases numbered 5, after V lost 3 bases and J lost 7 bases. This CDR3 reads CASSPPPGGEKLFF. The CDR3 DNA reads as TGTGCCAGCTCACCCCCACCAGGGGGTGAAAAACTGTTTTTT.